One and the same sample provided the 3 T cell receptor beta chains below, sequenced in a study of early T cells in non-severe SARS-CoV-2 infection. MiXCR, applied by TCRdb to the 5' RACE reads, yields one record per CDR3 protein. The repertoire consists of 69,000 or so distinct CDR3 sequences, with 9.5% occurring once and the leading ten covering less than 6.5%. The sample comprised whole blood. These receptors originate from an adult who was a healthcare worker with PCR-confirmed SARS-CoV-2 infection or an uninfected control (not recorded which).

The genes are TRBV29-1 and TRBJ2-7, with 8 positions matching TRBD1. Germline CDR1 reads SQVTM; CDR2 reads ANQGSEA. Trimming cost V 4 bases and J 6 bases; bases outside gene matches: 5. The CDR3 runs 12 residues. The chain's CDR3 is CSVAATGGEQYF. CDR3 nucleotide sequence: TGCAGCGTTGCCGCCACAGGGGGCGAGCAGTACTTC.

This clonotype was seen only a few times. The chain recombines TRBV5-4 with TRBJ1-1; no reliable D call. V dropped 4 bases and J dropped 3 bases, with 16 bases sitting between them. The CDR3 has 15 residues. CDR1 and CDR2 (germline): SGHNT, YYREEE (reference sequence). CDR3 amino acids: CASSQDMDVDTEAFF. CDR3 bases: TGTGCCAGCAGCCAAGATATGGACGTTGACACTGAAGCTTTCTTT. Full variable domain (rest looked up from reference TRBV5-4 and TRBJ1-1): ETGVTQSPTHLIKTRGQQVTLRCSSQSGHNTVSWYQQALGQGPQFIFQYYREEENGRGNFPPRFSGLQFPNYSSELNVNALELDDSALYLCASSQDMDVDTEAFFGQGTRLTVV.

This clonotype appeared many times. CDR3 in amino acids: CASSLPGQGDIYGYTF. The CDR3 DNA reads TGTGCCAGTAGTTTACCGGGACAGGGAGACATCTATGGCTACACCTTC. J is TRBJ1-2 and V is TRBV19, with 9 bases fitting TRBD1. Losses at the gene ends were 5 bases for V and 4 bases for J; bases not matched to a gene: 11. This CDR3 spans 16 amino acids. Germline V gene data show CDR1 as LNHDA and CDR2 as SQIVND (reference sequence).